This is a list of T cell receptor beta chains from one sample in a study of T-cell reconstitution after alpha-beta-depleted transplantation in children. TCRdb used MiXCR to reprocess the PCR reads, holding one entry per CDR3 protein. The sample includes 330,000 or so distinct CDR3 sequences, around 10% of them seen just once. The sequencing used PBMCs, collected before TCRalphabeta/CD19-depleted stem cell transplant. Receptors were obtained from a boy in the first two years of life with acute myeloid leukemia, due to receive a stem cell transplant. The CDR3 runs from the conserved cysteine through the conserved F or W. The D gene is left open where the match is weak. Size is omitted from some rows. Given values are once, few, many or a class for expanded clones.

j_gene | len | abundance | d_gene | v_gene | CDR3aa | CDR3nt
TRBJ1-2 | 14 | many | - | TRBV20-1 | CSVQSYGQNYGYTF | TGCAGTGTCCAATCCTATGGACAGAACTATGGCTACACCTTC
TRBJ1-2 | 17 | - | - | TRBV6-5 | CASSSVGLIGRPYGYTF | TGTGCCAGCAGTTCGGTCGGACTTATAGGGAGACCCTATGGCTACACCTTC
TRBJ1-4 | 15 | many | - | TRBV5-1 | CASRSQIATNEKLFF | TGCGCCAGCAGGAGCCAGATTGCAACTAATGAAAAACTGTTTTTT
TRBJ1-5 | 12 | many | - | TRBV6-5 | CASYDGNQPQHF | TGTGCCAGTTACGACGGCAATCAGCCCCAGCATTTT
TRBJ2-3 | 18 | few | - | TRBV6-5 | CASSYLFVFGGSTDTQYF | TGTGCCAGCAGTTACCTTTTCGTTTTTGGAGGGAGCACAGATACGCAGTATTTT
TRBJ2-4 | 13 | many | TRBD1 | TRBV20-1 | CSARDRVENIQYF | TGCAGTGCCAGGGACAGGGTAGAGAACATTCAGTACTTC
TRBJ2-3 | 14 | few | - | TRBV11-2 | CASSVLASADTQYF | TGTGCCAGCAGCGTTCTAGCGTCGGCAGATACGCAGTATTTT
TRBJ2-5 | 17 | many | - | TRBV28 | CASSSFRRQAYQETQYF | TGTGCCAGCAGTTCCTTCAGACGACAGGCGTACCAAGAGACCCAGTACTTC
TRBJ2-5 | 16 | few | TRBD2 | TRBV6-1 | CASSDRGLAVQETQYF | TGTGCCAGCAGTGACCGGGGACTAGCGGTACAAGAGACCCAGTACTTC
TRBJ1-1 | 14 | many | TRBD1 | TRBV7-6 | CASSRTGGSTEAFF | TGTGCCAGCTCTCGTACAGGGGGGAGCACTGAAGCTTTCTTT
TRBJ2-5 | 13 | many | TRBD2 | TRBV9 | CASAGTNQETQYF | TGTGCCAGTGCCGGGACTAACCAAGAGACCCAGTACTTC
TRBJ2-3 | 17 | many | TRBD2 | TRBV10-3 | CAISGPGTSRSTDTQYF | TGTGCCATCAGTGGGCCTGGGACTAGCAGATCCACAGATACGCAGTATTTT
TRBJ2-1 | 16 | many | - | TRBV5-1 | CASSPGQPRGYNEQFF | TGCGCCAGCAGCCCCGGACAGCCAAGGGGGTACAATGAGCAGTTCTTC
TRBJ2-3 | 16 | many | - | TRBV5-1 | CASSLDPRLGSDTQYF | TGCGCCAGCAGCTTGGACCCCAGACTTGGCTCAGATACGCAGTATTTT
TRBJ2-7 | 13 | - | - | TRBV20-1 | CSASPGGNYEQYF | TGCAGTGCTAGTCCAGGGGGGAACTACGAGCAGTACTTC
TRBJ2-7 | 16 | many | - | TRBV7-9 | CASSLTPGGAAYEQYF | TGTGCCAGCAGCTTAACCCCTGGGGGGGCCGCCTACGAGCAGTACTTC
TRBJ2-1 | 13 | - | - | TRBV7-7 | CASSYQGENEQFF | TGTGCTAGCAGCTACCAGGGCGAGAATGAGCAGTTCTTC
TRBJ1-2 | 13 | many | - | TRBV9 | CASSARGNYGYTF | TGTGCCAGCAGCGCCAGGGGTAACTATGGCTACACCTTC
TRBJ2-3 | 15 | - | - | TRBV7-2 | CASSKPGTPTDTQYF | TGTGCCAGCAGCAAACCCGGGACCCCCACAGATACGCAGTATTTT
TRBJ2-1 | 18 | - | TRBD2 | TRBV11-2 | CASSLDRSGLLSYNEQFF | TGTGCCAGCAGCTTAGACCGTAGCGGGCTCCTTTCCTACAATGAGCAGTTCTTC
TRBJ2-7 | 13 | many | - | TRBV7-9 | CASSFHDVEEQYF | TGTGCCAGCAGCTTTCATGATGTGGAGGAGCAGTACTTC
TRBJ2-7 | 14 | few | - | TRBV6-1 | CASTLRSGPYEQYF | TGTGCCAGCACCCTCCGCAGCGGACCCTACGAGCAGTACTTC
TRBJ2-1 | 13 | many | TRBD2 | TRBV20-1 | CSCLAGGDNEQFF | TGCAGTTGCTTAGCGGGAGGAGATAATGAGCAGTTCTTC
TRBJ2-7 | 14 | many | - | TRBV15 | CATSRAWTSYEQYF | TGTGCCACCAGCAGAGCCTGGACCTCCTACGAGCAGTACTTC
TRBJ1-1 | 13 | many | - | TRBV29-1 | CSVGPRKGTEAFF | TGCAGCGTTGGCCCACGGAAGGGCACTGAAGCTTTCTTT
TRBJ2-7 | 14 | - | - | TRBV6-5 | CASSYVGRPSEQYF | TGTGCCAGCAGTTACGTGGGACGCCCATCCGAGCAGTACTTC
TRBJ2-7 | 14 | many | TRBD1 | TRBV14 | CASSPGQAPYEQYF | TGTGCCAGCAGTCCGGGACAGGCCCCCTACGAGCAGTACTTC
TRBJ1-1 | 12 | - | - | TRBV30 | CAWSGGNTEAFF | TGTGCCTGGAGTGGAGGGAACACTGAAGCTTTCTTT
TRBJ2-3 | 18 | many | TRBD2 | TRBV11-2 | CASSSPYSGRVITDTQYF | TGTGCCAGCAGCTCCCCGTATAGCGGGAGGGTTATAACAGATACGCAGTATTTT